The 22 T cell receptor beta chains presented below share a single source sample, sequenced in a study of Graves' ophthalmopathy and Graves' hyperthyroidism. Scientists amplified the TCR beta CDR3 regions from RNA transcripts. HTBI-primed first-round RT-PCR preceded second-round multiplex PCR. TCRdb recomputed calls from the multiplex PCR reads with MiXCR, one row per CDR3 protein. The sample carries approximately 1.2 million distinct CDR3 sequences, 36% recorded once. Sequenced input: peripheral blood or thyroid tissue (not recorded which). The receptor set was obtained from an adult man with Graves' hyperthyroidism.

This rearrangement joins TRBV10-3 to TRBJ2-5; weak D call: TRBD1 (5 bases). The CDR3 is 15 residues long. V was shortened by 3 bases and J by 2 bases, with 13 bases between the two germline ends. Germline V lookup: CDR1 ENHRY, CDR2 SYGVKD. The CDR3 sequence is CAISDLQDPQETQYF. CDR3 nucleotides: TGTGCCATCAGTGACCTACAGGACCCTCAAGAGACCCAGTACTTC.

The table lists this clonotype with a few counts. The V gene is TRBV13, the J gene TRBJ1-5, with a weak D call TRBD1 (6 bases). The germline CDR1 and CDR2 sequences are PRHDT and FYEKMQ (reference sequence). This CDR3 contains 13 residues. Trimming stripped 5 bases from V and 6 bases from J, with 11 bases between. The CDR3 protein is CASSAGEFQPQHF. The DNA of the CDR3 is TGTGCCAGCAGCGCAGGGGAGTTTCAGCCCCAGCATTTT.

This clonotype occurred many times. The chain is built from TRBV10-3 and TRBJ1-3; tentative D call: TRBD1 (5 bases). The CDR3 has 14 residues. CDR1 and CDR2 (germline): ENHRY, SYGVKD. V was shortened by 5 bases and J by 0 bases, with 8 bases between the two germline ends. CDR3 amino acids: CAISSGSSGNTIYF. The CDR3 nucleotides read TGTGCCATCAGTTCAGGGTCCTCTGGAAACACCATATATTTT.

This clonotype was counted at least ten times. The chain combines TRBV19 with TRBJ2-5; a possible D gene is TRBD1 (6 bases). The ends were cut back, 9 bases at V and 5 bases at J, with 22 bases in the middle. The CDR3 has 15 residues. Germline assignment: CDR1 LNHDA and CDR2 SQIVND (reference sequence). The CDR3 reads CASLEAQGIYETQYF. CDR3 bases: TGTGCCAGCTTGGAGGCACAGGGTATTTATGAGACCCAGTACTTC.

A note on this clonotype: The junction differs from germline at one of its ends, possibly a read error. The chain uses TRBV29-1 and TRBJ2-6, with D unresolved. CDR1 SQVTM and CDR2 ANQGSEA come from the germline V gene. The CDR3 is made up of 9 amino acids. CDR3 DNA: TGCAGCGTTGCCACGCCTGAAGCTTTC. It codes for CSVATPEAF.

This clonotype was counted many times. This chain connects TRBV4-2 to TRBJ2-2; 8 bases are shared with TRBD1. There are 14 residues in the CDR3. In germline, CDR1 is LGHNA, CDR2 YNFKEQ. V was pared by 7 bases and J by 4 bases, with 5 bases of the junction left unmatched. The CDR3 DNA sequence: TGTGCCAGCAAGAGAGACAGGGGCACCGGGGAGCTGTTTTTT. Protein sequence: CASKRDRGTGELFF.

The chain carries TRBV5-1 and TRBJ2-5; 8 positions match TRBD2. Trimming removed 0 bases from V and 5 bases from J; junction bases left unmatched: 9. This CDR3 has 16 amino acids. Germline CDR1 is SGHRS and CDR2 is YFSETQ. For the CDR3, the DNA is TGCGCCAGCAGCTTGGAGGATCGGGGGGGCCTGGAGACCCAGTACTTC. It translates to CASSLEDRGGLETQYF.

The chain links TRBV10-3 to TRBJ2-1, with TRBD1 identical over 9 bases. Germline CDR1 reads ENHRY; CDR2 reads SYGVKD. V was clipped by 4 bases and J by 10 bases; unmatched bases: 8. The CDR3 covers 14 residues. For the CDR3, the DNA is TGTGCCATCAGTGCCACGGACAGGGGCTACGAGCAGTTCTTC. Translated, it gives CAISATDRGYEQFF.

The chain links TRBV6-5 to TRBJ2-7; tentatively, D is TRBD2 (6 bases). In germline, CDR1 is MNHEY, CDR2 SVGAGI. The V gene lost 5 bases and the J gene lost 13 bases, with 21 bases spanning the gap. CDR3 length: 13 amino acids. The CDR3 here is CASSDDSWDSEYF. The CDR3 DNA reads TGTGCCAGCAGTGACGACAGTTGGGACTCGGAATACTTC.

CDR3 nucleotide sequence: TGCAGTGCTAGAGAGCCTAATAAGGAGACCCAGTACTTC. This sequence encodes CSAREPNKETQYF. This rearrangement joins TRBV20-1 to TRBJ2-5; no clear D gene. Germline V gene sequence: CDR1 DFQATT, CDR2 SNEGSKA (reference sequence). Trimming pared 0 bases from V and 5 bases from J, leaving 10 bases between. The CDR3 runs 13 residues.

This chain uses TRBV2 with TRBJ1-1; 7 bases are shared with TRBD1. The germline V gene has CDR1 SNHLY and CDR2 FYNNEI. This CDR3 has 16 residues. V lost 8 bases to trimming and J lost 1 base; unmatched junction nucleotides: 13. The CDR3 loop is CASVVRLGQQNTEAFF. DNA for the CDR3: TGTGCCAGCGTTGTGAGGCTGGGACAGCAGAACACTGAAGCTTTCTTT.

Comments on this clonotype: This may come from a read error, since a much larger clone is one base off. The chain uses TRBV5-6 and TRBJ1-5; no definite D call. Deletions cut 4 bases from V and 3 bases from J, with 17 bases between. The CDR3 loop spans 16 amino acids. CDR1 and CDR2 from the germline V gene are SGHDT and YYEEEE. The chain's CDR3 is CASSLTGLADNQPQHF. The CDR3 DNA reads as TGTGCCAGCAGCCTCACGGGGTTGGCAGACAATCAGCCCCAGCATTTT.

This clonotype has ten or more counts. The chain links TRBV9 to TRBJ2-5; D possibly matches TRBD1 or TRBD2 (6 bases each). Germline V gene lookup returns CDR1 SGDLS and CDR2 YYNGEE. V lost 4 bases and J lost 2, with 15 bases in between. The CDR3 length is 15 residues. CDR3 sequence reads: CASSLRGTPQETQYF. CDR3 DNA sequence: TGTGCCAGCAGCCTGAGGGGGACTCCGCAAGAGACCCAGTACTTC. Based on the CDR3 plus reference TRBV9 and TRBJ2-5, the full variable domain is DSGVTQTPKHLITATGQRVTLRCSPRSGDLSVYWYQQSLDQGLQFLIQYYNGEERAKGNILERFSAQQFPDLHSELNLSSLELGDSALYFCASSLRGTPQETQYFGPGTRLLVL.

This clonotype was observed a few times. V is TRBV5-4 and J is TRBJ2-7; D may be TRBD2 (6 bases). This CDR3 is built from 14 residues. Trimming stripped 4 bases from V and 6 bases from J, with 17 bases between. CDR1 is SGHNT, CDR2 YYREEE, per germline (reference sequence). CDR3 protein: CASSPRASEIEQYF. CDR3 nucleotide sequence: TGTGCCAGCAGCCCAAGGGCTAGCGAGATCGAGCAGTACTTC.

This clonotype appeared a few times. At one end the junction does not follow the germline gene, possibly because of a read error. CDR3: CASSGRNSGNTIYF. CDR3 bases: TGTGCCAGCAGTGGTCGAAACTCTGGAAACACCATATATTTT. The chain carries TRBV10-3 and TRBJ1-3; D not certain. CDR1 and CDR2 from the germline V gene are ENHRY and SYGVKD. CDR3 length: 14 residues.

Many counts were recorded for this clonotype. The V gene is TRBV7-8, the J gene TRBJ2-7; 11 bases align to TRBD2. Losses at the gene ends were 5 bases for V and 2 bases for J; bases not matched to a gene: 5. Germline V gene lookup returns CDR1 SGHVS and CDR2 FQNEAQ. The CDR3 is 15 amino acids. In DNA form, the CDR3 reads TGTGCCAGCAGCCCGCGACTAGCGGGACCCTACGAGCAGTACTTC. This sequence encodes CASSPRLAGPYEQYF. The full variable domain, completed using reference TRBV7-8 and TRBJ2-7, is GAGVSQSPRYKVAKRGQDVALRCDPISGHVSLFWYQQALGQGPEFLTYFQNEAQLDKSGLPSDRFFAERPEGSVSTLKIQRTQQEDSAVYLCASSPRLAGPYEQYFGPGTRLTVT.

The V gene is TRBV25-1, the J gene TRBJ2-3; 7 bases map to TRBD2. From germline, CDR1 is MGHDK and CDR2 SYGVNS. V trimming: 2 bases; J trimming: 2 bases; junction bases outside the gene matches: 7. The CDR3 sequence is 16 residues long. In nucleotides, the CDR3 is TGTGCCAGCAGTGAAGGGGAGGGAAGATCCACAGATACGCAGTATTTT. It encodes CASSEGEGRSTDTQYF.

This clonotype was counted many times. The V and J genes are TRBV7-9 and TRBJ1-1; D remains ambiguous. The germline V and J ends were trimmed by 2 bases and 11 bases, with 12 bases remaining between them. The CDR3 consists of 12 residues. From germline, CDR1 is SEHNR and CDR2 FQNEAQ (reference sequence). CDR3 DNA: TGTGCCAGCAGCTTATCCCCAGGTTGGGCTTTCTTT. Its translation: CASSLSPGWAFF.

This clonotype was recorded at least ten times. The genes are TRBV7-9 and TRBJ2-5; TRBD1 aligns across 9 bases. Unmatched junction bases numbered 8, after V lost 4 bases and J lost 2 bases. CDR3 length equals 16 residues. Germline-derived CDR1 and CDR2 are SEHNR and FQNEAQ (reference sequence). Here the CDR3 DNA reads TGTGCCAGCAGCTCCGGGGACAGGGCCGGTCAAGAGACCCAGTACTTC. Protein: CASSSGDRAGQETQYF. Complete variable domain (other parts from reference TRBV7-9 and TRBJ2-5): DTGVSQNPRHKITKRGQNVTFRCDPISEHNRLYWYRQTLGQGPEFLTYFQNEAQLEKSRLLSDRFSAERPKGSFSTLEIQRTEQGDSAMYLCASSSGDRAGQETQYFGPGTRLLVL.

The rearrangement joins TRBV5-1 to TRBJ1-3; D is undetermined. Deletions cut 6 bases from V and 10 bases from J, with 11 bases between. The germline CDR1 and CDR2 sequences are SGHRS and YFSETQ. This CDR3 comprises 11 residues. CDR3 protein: CASTETGTIYF. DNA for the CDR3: TGCGCCAGCACCGAGACCGGGACCATATATTTT.

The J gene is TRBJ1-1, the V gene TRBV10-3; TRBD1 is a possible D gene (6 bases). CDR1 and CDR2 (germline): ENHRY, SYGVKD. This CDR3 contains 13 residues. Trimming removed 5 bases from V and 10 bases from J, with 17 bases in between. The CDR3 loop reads CAISSGTWGSAFF. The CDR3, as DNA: TGTGCCATCAGTTCCGGGACATGGGGTTCAGCTTTCTTT.

CDR3 nucleotides: TGTGCCTGGACCGCACGGGAAGGGAAGGTCACTGAAGCTTTCTTT. Amino acids: CAWTAREGKVTEAFF. The chain is built from TRBV30 and TRBJ1-1; D ambiguous. Germline CDR1 and CDR2: GTSNPN and SVGIG (reference sequence). V was shortened by 4 bases and J by 4 bases, with 19 bases between the two germline ends. The CDR3 totals 15 residues. The complete variable domain, with remaining parts taken from reference TRBV30 and TRBJ1-1, reads SQTIHQWPATLVQPVGSPLSLECTVEGTSNPNLYWYRQAAGRGLQLLFYSVGIGQISSEVPQNLSASRPQDRQFILSSKKLLLSDSGFYLCAWTAREGKVTEAFFGQGTRLTVV.